These 27 T cell receptor beta chains were sequenced from one sample in a study of T cells after yellow fever vaccination. TCRdb reprocessed the 5' RACE reads with MiXCR, giving one entry per CDR3 protein. The repertoire holds a few hundred thousand distinct CDR3 sequences, approximately 16% seen once, with approximately 15% in the top ten. The input for sequencing was PBMCs, taken 5 to 6 days after the first yellow fever vaccination. The source of these receptors is a man between 18 and 35 years old who received the YFV17D yellow fever vaccine.

This clonotype turned up a few times. The chain uses TRBV5-4 and TRBJ1-6; 7 bases line up with TRBD1. The CDR3 length is 14 residues. V shed 4 bases and J 10 bases; nucleotides not matched to a gene: 8. In germline, CDR1 is SGHNT, CDR2 YYREEE (reference sequence). CDR3: CASSKRDSRSPLHF. The CDR3 DNA follows: TGTGCCAGCAGCAAGAGGGACAGTCGATCACCCCTCCACTTT.

This chain joins TRBV7-9 and TRBJ2-5; TRBD1 is a possible D gene (7 bases). The CDR3 totals 17 residues. V was pared by 3 bases and J by 4 bases, with 21 bases between. Germline CDR1 is SEHNR and CDR2 is FQNEAQ (reference sequence). The CDR3 region has the DNA TGTGCCAGCAGCTTTTGGAACCAGGGGGGATCAAGAGAGACCCAGTACTTC. This encodes CASSFWNQGGSRETQYF.

Many counts were recorded for this clonotype. This chain links TRBV5-1 with TRBJ2-3, with D unresolved. The CDR3 length is 12 residues. V shed 4 bases and J shed 4 bases, with 7 bases lying between them. The germline V gene has CDR1 SGHRS and CDR2 YFSETQ. The CDR3 coding sequence is TGCGCCAGCAGCGAGGAATCAGATACGCAGTATTTT. This sequence encodes CASSEESDTQYF.

This clonotype has just a few counts. This rearrangement joins TRBV12-3 or TRBV12-4 to TRBJ2-2; D call uncertain. The CDR3 loop spans 19 amino acids. Trimming removed 4 bases at V and 5 bases at J, with 26 bases between. CDR3: CASSSQSIGPSLTTGELFF. CDR3 coding DNA: TGTGCCAGCAGTTCGCAGTCAATCGGACCATCATTGACGACCGGGGAGCTGTTTTTT.

This clonotype was seen more than once but under ten times. V usage is TRBV5-1 and J usage is TRBJ1-4, with D possibly TRBD1 on 6 matching bases. The germline CDR1 and CDR2 sequences are SGHRS and YFSETQ. Trimming removed 3 bases at V and 4 bases at J, with 19 bases between. The CDR3 spans 17 residues. The CDR3 sequence: CASSSQTGQRRNEKLFF. The CDR3 DNA reads as TGCGCCAGCAGCTCCCAAACCGGACAGCGGCGTAATGAAAAACTGTTTTTT.

This clonotype was recorded a few times. The chain joins TRBV7-3 to TRBJ1-6; 12 bases are shared with TRBD1. J lost 10 bases, V lost 3 bases, and 4 bases had no gene match. The CDR3 has 15 amino acids. In germline, CDR1 is SGHTA, CDR2 FQGTGA. The CDR3 coding sequence is TGTGCCAGCAGCTTCGGGACAGGGGGCACGTCACCCCTCCACTTT. Translating it yields CASSFGTGGTSPLHF.

V is TRBV7-2 and J is TRBJ2-3, with D possibly being TRBD1 or TRBD2 (5 bases each). The CDR3 is 17 amino acids. The germline V gene encodes CDR1 SGHTA and CDR2 FQGNSA. The V end was cut by 3 bases, the J end by 4 bases, with 20 bases between. CDR3 loop: CASSFLGVGEISDTQYF. DNA for the CDR3: TGTGCCAGCAGCTTCCTCGGGGTAGGGGAGATATCAGATACGCAGTATTTT.

The genes are TRBV5-1 and TRBJ2-1; 10 nucleotides match TRBD2. This CDR3 spans 17 amino acids. J lost 1 base, V lost 0 bases, and 4 bases had no gene match. CDR1 and CDR2 (germline): SGHRS, YFSETQ. The CDR3 protein is CASSLVAGGPSYNEQFF. The DNA for the CDR3 is TGCGCCAGCAGCTTGGTAGCGGGGGGCCCTTCCTACAATGAGCAGTTCTTC.

This clonotype came up a few times. This sequence joins TRBV5-1 and TRBJ2-1; 10 nucleotides agree with TRBD1. Looked up from germline, CDR1 is SGHRS and CDR2 is YFSETQ. The CDR3 contains 16 residues. V shed 3 bases and J 9 bases; nucleotides not matched to a gene: 12. The CDR3 sequence: CASSYPDRGLGGEQFF. The CDR3 bases are TGCGCCAGCAGCTACCCGGACAGGGGGTTAGGGGGTGAGCAGTTCTTC.

This clonotype was observed a handful of times. V is TRBV7-2 and J is TRBJ2-7; 7 bases are a match to TRBD1. In germline, CDR1 is SGHTA, CDR2 FQGNSA. This CDR3 is built from 14 residues. The ends lost 3 bases at V and 4 bases at J; junction bases unmatched: 6. The CDR3 region has the DNA TGTGCCAGCAGCTTGAGGACAGGTGTATACGAGCAGTACGTC. Amino acid sequence: CASSLRTGVYEQYV.

This clonotype occurred a few times. The chain is built from TRBV24-1 and TRBJ1-2, with 8 bases lining up with TRBD1. The CDR3 runs to 16 residues. Germline V gene sequence: CDR1 KGHDR, CDR2 SFDVKD. V gave up 3 bases and J gave up 3 bases; unmatched junction bases: 8. The CDR3 nucleotides read TGTGCCACCAGTGATGCGACAGGGGTCGCCGACTATGGCTACACCTTC. As protein: CATSDATGVADYGYTF.

The V gene is TRBV12-3 or TRBV12-4, the J gene TRBJ1-1, with 7 nucleotides matching TRBD1. The CDR3 has 14 residues. After removal of 7 bases from V and 1 base from J, the junction contained 6 bases not matched to a gene. The CDR3 DNA sequence: TGTGCCAGCACCAATACAGGGGCGAACACTGAAGCTTTCTTT. Amino acid sequence: CASTNTGANTEAFF.

This clonotype was found many times. The CDR3 loop reads CSVEQGAADTQYF. DNA of the CDR3: TGCAGCGTTGAACAGGGGGCGGCAGATACGCAGTATTTT. The V gene is TRBV29-1, the J gene TRBJ2-3; TRBD1 agrees at 8 bases. Germline lookup yields CDR1 SQVTM and CDR2 ANQGSEA. V was clipped by 2 bases and J by 4 bases; unmatched bases: 2. The CDR3 is made up of 13 amino acids.

A few counts support this clonotype. The CDR3 is CASSLRPNSNQPQHF. The CDR3 region has the DNA TGCGCCAGCAGCTTGAGGCCGAATAGCAATCAGCCCCAGCATTTT. The chain couples TRBV5-1 to TRBJ1-5; D unclear. Germline V lookup: CDR1 SGHRS, CDR2 YFSETQ. The length of the CDR3 is 15 residues. V dropped 1 base and J dropped 0 bases, with 8 bases sitting between them.

This clonotype was seen more than once but under ten times. This chain links TRBV28 with TRBJ1-3; no clear D gene. CDR3 length: 15 amino acids. V lost 6 bases and J lost 3, with 15 bases in between. Germline CDR1 reads MDHEN; CDR2 reads SYDVKM. The CDR3 is CASRRPLGFGNTIYF. CDR3 DNA: TGTGCCAGCAGACGACCTCTTGGGTTTGGAAACACCATATATTTT.

The CDR3 bases are TGTGCCAGCAGGCCTCCCCCGCTAAGGGCCCCCGGGGAGCTGTTTTTT. Translation gives CASRPPPLRAPGELFF. The chain links TRBV12-3 or TRBV12-4 to TRBJ2-2; D unclear. V lost 6 bases and J 6 bases, leaving 20 bases between the germline ends. The CDR3 is 16 amino acids.

This clonotype appeared a few times. This chain uses TRBV7-3 with TRBJ2-5; D not certain. Looked up from germline, CDR1 is SGHTA and CDR2 is FQGTGA. V shed 5 bases and J shed 0 bases, with 10 bases lying between them. The CDR3 has 14 residues. CDR3 bases: TGTGCCAGCAGCCCGATGTTGGACCAAGAGACCCAGTACTTC. Its protein is CASSPMLDQETQYF.

This chain joins TRBV7-9 and TRBJ2-7, with D maybe TRBD1 (6 bases). This CDR3 is 14 amino acids long. V dropped 6 bases and J dropped 3 bases, with 15 bases sitting between them. Germline lookup yields CDR1 SEHNR and CDR2 FQNEAQ (reference sequence). The chain's CDR3 is CASSTGTIYYEQYF. CDR3 coding DNA: TGTGCCAGCAGTACCGGGACAATCTACTACGAGCAGTACTTC.

This clonotype occurred a few times. The rearrangement uses TRBV6-1 and TRBJ2-7, with D perhaps TRBD1 (5 bases). This CDR3 is 15 amino acids long. V dropped 1 base and J dropped 3 bases, with 13 bases sitting between them. Germline values: CDR1 MNHNS, CDR2 SASEGT. CDR3 amino acids: CASSEGSGQLYEQYF. The CDR3 DNA reads as TGTGCCAGCAGTGAAGGGTCAGGGCAGCTCTACGAGCAGTACTTC.

This clonotype turned up a few times. This chain joins TRBV6-2 or TRBV6-3 and TRBJ2-1; 9 bases align to TRBD2. Trimming cost V 6 bases and J 4 bases; bases outside gene matches: 1. The CDR3 has 13 amino acids. Germline V gene data show CDR1 as MNHEY and CDR2 as SVGEGT. The CDR3 reads CASRRGGYNEQFF. CDR3 nucleotide sequence: TGTGCCAGCAGGCGGGGGGGGTACAATGAGCAGTTCTTC.

On this clonotype: A read error may account for a junction end that differs from germline. The chain is built from TRBV7-7 and TRBJ2-5; no definite D call. Germline CDR1 and CDR2: SSHAT and FNYEAQ (reference sequence). The CDR3 spans 14 residues. Here the CDR3 DNA reads TGTGCTAGCAGCTTAGAATATCGAGTAGAGACCCAGTACTTC. This sequence encodes CASSLEYRVETQYF.

The chain carries TRBV15 and TRBJ1-1; D is undetermined. Germline CDR1 and CDR2: LNHNV and YYDKDF (reference sequence). The CDR3 totals 15 residues. Trimming cost V 5 bases and J 1 base, with 14 bases left between them. CDR3 in DNA: TGTGCCACCAGCCCCCCGGCGGATACGAACACTGAAGCTTTCTTT. Protein: CATSPPADTNTEAFF.

The table lists this clonotype with a few counts. The genes are TRBV15 and TRBJ2-5, with TRBD2 matching 8 bases. The CDR3 has 16 residues. CDR1 and CDR2 (germline): LNHNV, YYDKDF (reference sequence). Trimming removed 4 bases from V and 2 bases from J; junction bases left unmatched: 9. CDR3 sequence: CATSTPGGGRQETQYF. The CDR3 nucleotides are TGTGCCACCAGCACCCCTGGCGGGGGGCGTCAAGAGACCCAGTACTTC.

This clonotype was observed many times. This rearrangement joins TRBV5-1 to TRBJ2-7, with 7 bases fitting TRBD1. CDR1 SGHRS and CDR2 YFSETQ come from the germline V gene. The J segment lost 4 bases and the V segment lost 0 bases, leaving 4 bases of the junction unmatched. The CDR3 is made up of 14 amino acids. CDR3 residues: CASSLGQGSYEQYV. The CDR3 DNA reads as TGCGCCAGCAGCTTGGGACAGGGTTCGTACGAGCAGTACGTC.

This clonotype was seen more than once but under ten times. The chain uses TRBV4-3 and TRBJ2-7, with D perhaps being TRBD1 or TRBD2 (5 bases each). The CDR3 spans 14 residues. Germline V lookup: CDR1 LGHNA, CDR2 YSLEER. With 3 bases removed from V and 6 bases from J, the gap between germline ends came to 15 bases. The CDR3 DNA reads as TGCGCCAGCAGCCACCTGACGGGGACCGGCGAGCAGTACTTC. Protein: CASSHLTGTGEQYF.

This clonotype was seen a few times. This chain joins TRBV27 and TRBJ1-4; D ambiguous. V dropped 4 bases and J dropped 6 bases, with 9 bases sitting between them. Per germline, CDR1 MNHEY and CDR2 SMNVEV (reference sequence). This CDR3 is 13 amino acids long. Here the CDR3 DNA reads TGTGCCAGCAGTTCTCTCGGTCATGAAAAACTGTTTTTT. The encoded protein is CASSSLGHEKLFF.

The chain carries TRBV3-1 and TRBJ1-1, with 7 nucleotides matching TRBD1. The ends lost 3 bases at V and 5 bases at J; junction bases unmatched: 6. Germline loops: CDR1 LGHDT, CDR2 YNNKEL (reference sequence). The CDR3 length is 14 residues. The CDR3 nucleotides are TGTGCCAGCAGCCAGTGGACAGGAGAGACTGAAGCTTTCTTT. Encoded protein: CASSQWTGETEAFF.